These 2 T cell receptor beta chains were sequenced from one sample in a study of molecular identifiers for immune sequencing clone quantification. TCRdb re-analysed the PCR reads in MiXCR, keeping a single row per CDR3 protein. This table holds approximately 550,000 distinct CDR3 sequences, approximately 25% found once. The sample comprised naive CD8+ T cells from blood, with Jurkat cell RNA spiked in. Subset defined: FACS-sorted CD8+CD4-CCR7+CD45RA+ naive T cells. The receptor source for this set is a human donor in good health. Some libraries in this study had Jurkat cell RNA spiked in.

The CDR3 is CASSPGTGGYYGYTF. CDR3 bases: TGTGCCAGCAGCCCAGGGACAGGTGGATACTATGGCTACACCTTC. The chain carries TRBV7-9 and TRBJ1-2, with 8 bases identical to TRBD1. Germline lookup yields CDR1 SEHNR and CDR2 FQNEAQ (reference sequence). The CDR3 covers 15 residues. The ends lost 5 bases at V and 3 bases at J; junction bases unmatched: 8. Drawing the rest from reference TRBV7-9 and TRBJ1-2, the complete variable domain is DTGVSQNPRHKITKRGQNVTFRCDPISEHNRLYWYRQTLGQGPEFLTYFQNEAQLEKSRLLSDRFSAERPKGSFSTLEIQRTEQGDSAMYLCASSPGTGGYYGYTFGSGTRLTVV.

Note on this clonotype: A much larger clone sits a single nucleotide away, making a read error possible. The gene calls are TRBV7-9 and TRBJ2-3; D is undetermined. Between the trimmed V and J ends, which lost 5 bases and 10 bases, there was a span of 22 bases. Germline V lookup: CDR1 SEHNR, CDR2 FQNEAQ (reference sequence). This CDR3 region has 15 residues. CDR3 in DNA: TGTGCCAGCAGCCCACCCGGGTCGTTAGCTGATGCGCAGTATTTT. Protein product: CASSPPGSLADAQYF.